Listed below are T cell receptor beta chains from one sample, sequenced in a study of blood T cell repertoires in COVID-19. The table came from immunoSEQ multiplex PCR; TCRdb's copy has only in-frame clones and leaves some out. Here the sample spans 120,000 to 150,000 clones, 85% to 90% being singletons. Material for sequencing was peripheral blood. The receptor set was obtained from a woman aged 80 or over with acute or convalescent COVID-19. Both conserved end residues are part of each CDR3. D genes are given only for firm matches. For some rows the clone size is stated as once, few or many, or as a class when expanded; others skip it.

j_call d_call clone_size v_call cdr3_nt cdr3_aa
TRBJ2-7 NA NA TRBV5-1 TGCGCCAGCAGCTTGGCCTTTCCGGGAACCTACGAGCAGTACTTC CASSLAFPGTYEQYF
TRBJ1-3 NA few TRBV18 TGTGCCAGCCTTGGACAGAGCTCTGGAAACACCATATATTTT CASLGQSSGNTIYF
TRBJ1-1 NA NA TRBV18 TGTGCCAGCTCACCACGAGGCCAGGGTATGAACACTGAAGCTTTCTTT CASSPRGQGMNTEAFF
TRBJ2-7 NA NA TRBV5-6 TGTGCCAGCAGCTTGGGACAGTTCTCCTACGAGCAGTACTTC CASSLGQFSYEQYF
TRBJ1-3 NA NA TRBV6-1 TGTGCCAGCAGTGAGGCTTTGGCACCCTCTGGAAACACCATATATTTT CASSEALAPSGNTIYF
TRBJ2-7 TRBD1 NA TRBV18 TGTGCCAGCTCACCACCAGGGACAGGGGGCGGGCAGTACTTC CASSPPGTGGGQYF
TRBJ1-2 NA NA TRBV2 TGTGCCAGCAGTGAATTGGTCAGGGCAAATGGCTACACCTTC CASSELVRANGYTF
TRBJ2-3 NA NA TRBV4-1 TGCGCCAGCAGCCAAGAAGCGCATTACACAGATACGCAGTATTTT CASSQEAHYTDTQYF
TRBJ1-4 NA NA TRBV4-2 TGTGCCAGCAGCCAAGAAGGAGGGACCTCGAGTCCAACTAATGAAAAACTGTTTTTT CASSQEGGTSSPTNEKLFF
TRBJ1-1 TRBD1 once TRBV18 TGTGCCAGCTCACCACCGGGACAGGGGAACACTGAAGCTTTCTTT CASSPPGQGNTEAFF
TRBJ1-6 NA NA TRBV25-1 TGTGCCAGCAGTAGACAGCAGAATTCACCCCTCCACTTT CASSRQQNSPLHF
TRBJ2-6 TRBD1 NA TRBV5-6 TGTGCCAGCAGCGTCCAGGGGGCCTGGGGAGGGGCCAACGTCCTGACTTTC CASSVQGAWGGANVLTF
TRBJ2-1 TRBD2 NA TRBV30 TGTGCCTGGAGAACGACTAGCGGGGGCCCTCTTGGGCAGTTCTTC CAWRTTSGGPLGQFF
TRBJ1-2 TRBD1 NA TRBV4-3 TGCGCCAGCAGCCAACCGGACAGGGGTGGCAACTATGGCTACACCTTC CASSQPDRGGNYGYTF
TRBJ2-7 NA once TRBV6-1 TGTGCCAGCAGTGAAGAGAAGAACACAGCCTACGAGCAGTACTTC CASSEEKNTAYEQYF
TRBJ1-5 NA NA TRBV12-3/TRBV12-4 TGTGCCAGCAGTTTAGTTCAGAATCAGCCCCAGCATTTT CASSLVQNQPQHF